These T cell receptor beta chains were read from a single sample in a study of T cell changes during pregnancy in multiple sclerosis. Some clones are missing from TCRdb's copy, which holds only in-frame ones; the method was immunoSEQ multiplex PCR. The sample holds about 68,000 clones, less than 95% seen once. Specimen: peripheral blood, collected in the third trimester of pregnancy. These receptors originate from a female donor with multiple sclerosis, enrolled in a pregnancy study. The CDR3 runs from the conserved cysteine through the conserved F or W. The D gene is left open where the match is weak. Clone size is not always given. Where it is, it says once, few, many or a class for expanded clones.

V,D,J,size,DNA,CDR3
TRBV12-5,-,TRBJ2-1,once,TGTGCTAGTGGTTTGGGACTAGTCGGAACGTCCAATGAGCAGTTCTTC,CASGLGLVGTSNEQFF
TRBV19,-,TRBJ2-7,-,TGTGCCAGTAGTATAGTGAGGGACTCCTACGAGCAGTACTTC,CASSIVRDSYEQYF
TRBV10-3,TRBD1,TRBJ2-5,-,TGTGCCATCAGTGAGATACGGACAGGGGATGAGACCCAGTACTTC,CAISEIRTGDETQYF
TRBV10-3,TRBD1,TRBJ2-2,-,TGTGCCATCAGTAAGGACAGGGCGGGTACCGGGGAGCTGTTTTTT,CAISKDRAGTGELFF
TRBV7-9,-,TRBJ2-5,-,TGTGCCAGCAGGAGGGACATCCGGAGGTTGGAGACCCAGTACTTC,CASRRDIRRLETQYF
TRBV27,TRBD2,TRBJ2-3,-,TGTGCCAGCAGTTTAGGACTAGCGGGAATATTTGCGGATACGCAGTATTTT,CASSLGLAGIFADTQYF
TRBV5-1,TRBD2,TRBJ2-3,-,TGCGCCAGCAGCTTGGGGCTAGCGGGGGGAGAGGGCCAGTATTTT,CASSLGLAGGEGQYF
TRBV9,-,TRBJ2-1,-,TGTGCCAGCAGCGTAGCGGGGGAAAGTAATGAGCAGTTCTTC,CASSVAGESNEQFF
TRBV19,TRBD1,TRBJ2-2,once,TGTGCCAGTCGCCCGGGACAGGGGGAAAGATGGGAGCTGTTTTTT,CASRPGQGERWELFF
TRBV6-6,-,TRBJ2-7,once,TGTGCCAGCAGTCTCCTCTACGAGCAGTACTTC,CASSLLYEQYF
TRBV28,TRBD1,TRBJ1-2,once,TGTGCCAGCAGTCCACTGACAGGGGGCCGGTATGGCTACACCTTC,CASSPLTGGRYGYTF
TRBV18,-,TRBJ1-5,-,TGTGCCAGCTCACCACAAGGAGGAGGGGCCGGCAATCAGCCCCAGCATTTT,CASSPQGGGAGNQPQHF
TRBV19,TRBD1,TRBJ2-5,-,TGTGCCAGCGCCATCACAGGGACAGAAGAGACCCAGTACTTC,CASAITGTEETQYF
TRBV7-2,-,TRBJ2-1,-,TGTGCCAGCAGCTCGGGGTTAGGACCCTACAATGAGCAGTTCTTC,CASSSGLGPYNEQFF
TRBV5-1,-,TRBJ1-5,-,TGCGCCAGCAGCTCGCTACCAGGGGATAGCAATCAGCCCCAGCATTTT,CASSSLPGDSNQPQHF
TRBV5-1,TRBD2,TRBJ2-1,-,TGCGCCAGCAGCTTGGGGATAGCGGGAGTCCGGAATGAGCAGTTCTTC,CASSLGIAGVRNEQFF
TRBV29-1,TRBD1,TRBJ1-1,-,TGCAGCGGTGAAGTAGTAGGGGGCGTCACTGAAGCTTTCTTT,CSGEVVGGVTEAFF
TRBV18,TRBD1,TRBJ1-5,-,TGTGCCAGCTCACCGCCCATTTATGACAGGGGAGGTCAGCCCCAGCATTTT,CASSPPIYDRGGQPQHF
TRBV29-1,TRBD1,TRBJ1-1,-,TGCAGCGCTGACAGGGGAACGAACACTGAAGCTTTCTTT,CSADRGTNTEAFF
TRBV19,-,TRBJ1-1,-,TGTGCCAGTAGGCCAGGGGTTCTGAACACTGAAGCTTTCTTT,CASRPGVLNTEAFF
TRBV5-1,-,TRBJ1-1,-,TGCGCCAGCAGTCCCTCTACAGGGTTCACTGAAGCTTTCTTT,CASSPSTGFTEAFF
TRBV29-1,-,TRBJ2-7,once,TGCAGCGTTTTGGCCCCTCCCCACGAGCAGTACTTC,CSVLAPPHEQYF
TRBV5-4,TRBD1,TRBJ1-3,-,TGTGCCAGCAGCTTGGGTTCAACAGGGGGTAGAAACACCATATATTTT,CASSLGSTGGRNTIYF
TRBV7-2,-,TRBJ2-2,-,TGTGCCAGCAGCTTACCGGGGGTTTCCCCGAACACCGGGGAGCTGTTTTTT,CASSLPGVSPNTGELFF
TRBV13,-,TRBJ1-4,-,TGTGCCAGCAGCTCGTGGCCTAATGAAAAACTGTTTTTT,CASSSWPNEKLFF
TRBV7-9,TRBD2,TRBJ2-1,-,TGTGCCAGCAGCTTAAGGTCTAGCGGGAGTGGGGAGGGTGAGCAGTTCTTC,CASSLRSSGSGEGEQFF
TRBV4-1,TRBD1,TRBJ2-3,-,TGCGCCAGCAGTGTGGGACAGCCTAGCACAGATACGCAGTATTTT,CASSVGQPSTDTQYF
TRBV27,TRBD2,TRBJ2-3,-,TGTGCCAGCAGTTGGAGGACTAGCGGGAGGACAGATACGCAGTATTTT,CASSWRTSGRTDTQYF
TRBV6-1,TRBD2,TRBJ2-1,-,TGTGCTACCGCCGGGACTAGCGGGAGTGGTGAGCAGTTCTTC,CATAGTSGSGEQFF
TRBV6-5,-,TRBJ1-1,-,TGTGCCATCAAGCGGAAGATGAACACTGAAGCTTTCTTT,CAIKRKMNTEAFF
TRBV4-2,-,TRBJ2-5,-,TGTGCCAGCAGTCTAAAGATCTTGGAAGAGACCCAGTACTTC,CASSLKILEETQYF
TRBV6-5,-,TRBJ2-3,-,TGTGCCAGCAGTGCGCTTGGCGGGCTTCAGTATTTT,CASSALGGLQYF
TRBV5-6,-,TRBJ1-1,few,TGTGCCAGCAGCTTAGGACAGGAAGCTTTCTTT,CASSLGQEAFF
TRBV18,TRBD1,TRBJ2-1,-,TGTGCCAGCTCACTAGGACAGGGTGTGGATGAGCAGTTCTTC,CASSLGQGVDEQFF
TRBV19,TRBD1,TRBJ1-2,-,TGTGCCAGTAGTAGAGAACAGGGGAACTATGGCTACACCTTC,CASSREQGNYGYTF
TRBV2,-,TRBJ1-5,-,TGTGCCAGCAGTGCAGGGTGGGGCAATCAGCCCCAGCATTTT,CASSAGWGNQPQHF
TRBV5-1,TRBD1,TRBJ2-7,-,TGCGCCAGCAGCTCTACGGGACAGAGCTCCTACGAGCAGTACTTC,CASSSTGQSSYEQYF
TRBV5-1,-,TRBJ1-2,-,TGCGCCAGCAGCTTGGAAGGGGCGCTGGAGTATGGCTACACCTTC,CASSLEGALEYGYTF
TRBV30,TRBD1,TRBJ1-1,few,TGTGCCTGGAGTCCCGGGACAGGGGTTTCTGAAGCTTTCTTT,CAWSPGTGVSEAFF
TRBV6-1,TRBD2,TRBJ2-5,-,TGTGCCAGCAGTGAATTTTGGACTAGCGGGAGGGCCCTCACGAGAGAGACCCAGTACTTC,CASSEFWTSGRALTRETQYF
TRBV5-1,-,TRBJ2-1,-,TGCGCCAGCAGCCCGCGGGGCGGACACAGAGGGGCCAATGAGCAGTTCTTC,CASSPRGGHRGANEQFF
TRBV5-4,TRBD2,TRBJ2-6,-,TGTGCCAGCAGCCCAGGAGGGCTAGCGGGTAGCTCTGGGGCCAACGTCCTGACTTTC,CASSPGGLAGSSGANVLTF
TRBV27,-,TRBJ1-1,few,TGTGCCAGCAGTGCCCCAGGCATGGGCACTGAAGCTTTCTTT,CASSAPGMGTEAFF
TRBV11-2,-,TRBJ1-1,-,TGTGCCAGCAGCTCGTACAGCAATGAAGCTTTCTTT,CASSSYSNEAFF
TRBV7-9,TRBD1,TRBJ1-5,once,TGTGCCAGCAGCCCAGGAGTCGGACAGGGGGGCTTTAGCAATCAGCCCCAGCATTTT,CASSPGVGQGGFSNQPQHF
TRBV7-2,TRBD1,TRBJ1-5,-,TGTGCCAGCAGCCCGCAGGGGGACACTAATCAGCCCCAGCATTTT,CASSPQGDTNQPQHF
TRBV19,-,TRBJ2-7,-,TGTGCCAGTAGTTCGGGACATTCTTACGAGCAGTACTTC,CASSSGHSYEQYF
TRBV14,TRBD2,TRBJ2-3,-,TGTGCCAGCAGCCCGACTAGCGGAGGGGCTTACACAGATACGCAGTATTTT,CASSPTSGGAYTDTQYF
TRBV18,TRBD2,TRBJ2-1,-,TGTGCCAGCTCACCTCTAGCGGGGGATAACAATGAGCAGTTCTTC,CASSPLAGDNNEQFF
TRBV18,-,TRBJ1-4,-,TGTGCCAGCTCACCAAGAGAGGTTGGGACTAATGAAAAACTGTTTTTT,CASSPREVGTNEKLFF
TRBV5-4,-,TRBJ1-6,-,TGTGCCAGCAGCTTGGATGAGAATTCACCCCTCCACTTT,CASSLDENSPLHF
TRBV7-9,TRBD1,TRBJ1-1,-,TGTGCCAGCAGCTATAGATCCGGGACAGGGGGCGAAGGGCCGACCGGGTCTTTCTTT,CASSYRSGTGGEGPTGSFF
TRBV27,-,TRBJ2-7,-,TGTGCCAGCAGTTTACCTGGGCCCGAGCAGTACTTC,CASSLPGPEQYF
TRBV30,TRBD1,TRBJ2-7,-,TGTGCCTGGACCCCCGGGACAGGGATTCCCTACGAGCAGTACTTC,CAWTPGTGIPYEQYF
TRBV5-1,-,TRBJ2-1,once,TGCGCCAGCAGCTGGGGCAGACTAGGGGCCGACAATGAGCAGTTCTTC,CASSWGRLGADNEQFF